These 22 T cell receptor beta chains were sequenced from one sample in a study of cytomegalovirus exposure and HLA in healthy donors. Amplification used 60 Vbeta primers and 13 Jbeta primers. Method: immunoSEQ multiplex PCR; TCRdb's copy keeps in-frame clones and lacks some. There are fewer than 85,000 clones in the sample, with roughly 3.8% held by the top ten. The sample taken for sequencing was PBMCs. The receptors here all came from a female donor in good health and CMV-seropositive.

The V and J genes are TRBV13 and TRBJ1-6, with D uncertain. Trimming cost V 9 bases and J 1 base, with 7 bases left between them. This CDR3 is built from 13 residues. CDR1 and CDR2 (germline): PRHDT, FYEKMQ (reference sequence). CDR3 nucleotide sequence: TGTGCCAGATGTCCATCCTATAATTCACCCCTCCACTTT. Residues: CARCPSYNSPLHF.

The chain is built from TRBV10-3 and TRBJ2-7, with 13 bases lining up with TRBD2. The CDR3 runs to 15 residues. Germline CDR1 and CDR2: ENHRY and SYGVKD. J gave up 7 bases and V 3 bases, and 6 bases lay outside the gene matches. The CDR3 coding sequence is TGTGCCATCAGTGACCCCGGACTAGCGGGGGTAGAGCAGTACTTC. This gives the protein CAISDPGLAGVEQYF.

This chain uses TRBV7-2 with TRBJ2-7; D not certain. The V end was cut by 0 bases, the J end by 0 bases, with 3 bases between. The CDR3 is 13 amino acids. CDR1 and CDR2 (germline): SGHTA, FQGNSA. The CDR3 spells CASSLASSYEQYF. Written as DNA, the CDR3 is TGTGCCAGCAGCTTAGCCAGCTCCTACGAGCAGTACTTC.

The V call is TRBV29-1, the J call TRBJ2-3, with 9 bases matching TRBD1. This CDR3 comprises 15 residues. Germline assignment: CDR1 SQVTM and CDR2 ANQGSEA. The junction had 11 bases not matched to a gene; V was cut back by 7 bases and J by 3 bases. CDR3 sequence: CSGGQGPLGTDTQYF. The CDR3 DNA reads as TGCAGCGGGGGACAGGGACCTTTGGGGACAGATACGCAGTATTTT.

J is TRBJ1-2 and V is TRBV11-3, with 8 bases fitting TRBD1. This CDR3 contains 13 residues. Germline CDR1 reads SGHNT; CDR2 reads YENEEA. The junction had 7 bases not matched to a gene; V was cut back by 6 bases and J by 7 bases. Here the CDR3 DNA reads TGTGCCAGCAGTCGGACAGGGAATTTTGGCTACACCTTC. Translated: CASSRTGNFGYTF.

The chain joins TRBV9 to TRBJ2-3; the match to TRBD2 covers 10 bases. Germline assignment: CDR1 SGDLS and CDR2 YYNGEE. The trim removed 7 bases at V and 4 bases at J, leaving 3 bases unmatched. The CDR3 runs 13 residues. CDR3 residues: CASGLAVADTQYF. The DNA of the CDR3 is TGTGCCAGCGGACTAGCGGTGGCAGATACGCAGTATTTT. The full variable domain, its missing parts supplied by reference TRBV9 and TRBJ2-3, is DSGVTQTPKHLITATGQRVTLRCSPRSGDLSVYWYQQSLDQGLQFLIQYYNGEERAKGNILERFSAQQFPDLHSELNLSSLELGDSALYFCASGLAVADTQYFGPGTRLTVL.

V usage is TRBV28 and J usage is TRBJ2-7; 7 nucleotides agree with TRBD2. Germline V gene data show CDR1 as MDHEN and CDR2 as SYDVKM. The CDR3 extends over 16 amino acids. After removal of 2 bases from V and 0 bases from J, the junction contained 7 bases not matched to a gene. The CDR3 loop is CASSLIPWTSSYEQYF. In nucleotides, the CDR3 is TGTGCCAGCAGTTTAATTCCGTGGACTAGCTCCTACGAGCAGTACTTC.

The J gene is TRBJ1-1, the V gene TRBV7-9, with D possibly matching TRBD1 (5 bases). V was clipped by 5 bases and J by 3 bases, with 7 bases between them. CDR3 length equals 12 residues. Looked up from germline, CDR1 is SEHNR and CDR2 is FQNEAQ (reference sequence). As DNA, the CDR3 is TGTGCCAGCAGCCGGGGGTACACTGAAGCTTTCTTT. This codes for CASSRGYTEAFF.

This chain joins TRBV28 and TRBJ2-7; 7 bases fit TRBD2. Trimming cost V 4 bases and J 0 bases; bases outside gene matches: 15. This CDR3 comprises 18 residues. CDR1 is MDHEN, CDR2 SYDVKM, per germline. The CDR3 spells CASSSPGGEGANSYEQYF. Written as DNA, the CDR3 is TGTGCCAGCAGTTCGCCCGGTGGGGAGGGAGCCAACTCCTACGAGCAGTACTTC.

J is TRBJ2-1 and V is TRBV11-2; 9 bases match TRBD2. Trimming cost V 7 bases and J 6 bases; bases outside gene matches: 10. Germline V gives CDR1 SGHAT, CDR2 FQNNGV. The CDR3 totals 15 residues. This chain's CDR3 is CASNLVRGGSNEQFF. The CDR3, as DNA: TGTGCCAGCAACCTAGTGCGGGGGGGCAGCAATGAGCAGTTCTTC. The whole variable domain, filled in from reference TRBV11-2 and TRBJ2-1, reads EAGVAQSPRYKIIEKRQSVAFWCNPISGHATLYWYQQILGQGPKLLIQFQNNGVVDDSQLPKDRFSAERLKGVDSTLKIQPAKLEDSAVYLCASNLVRGGSNEQFFGPGTRLTVL.

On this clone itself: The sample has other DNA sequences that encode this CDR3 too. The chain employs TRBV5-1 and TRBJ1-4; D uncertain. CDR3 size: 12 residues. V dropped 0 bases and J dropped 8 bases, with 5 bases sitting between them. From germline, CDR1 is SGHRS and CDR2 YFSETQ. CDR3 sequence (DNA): TGCGCCAGCAGCTTGGCCGGGGAAAAACTGTTTTTT. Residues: CASSLAGEKLFF.

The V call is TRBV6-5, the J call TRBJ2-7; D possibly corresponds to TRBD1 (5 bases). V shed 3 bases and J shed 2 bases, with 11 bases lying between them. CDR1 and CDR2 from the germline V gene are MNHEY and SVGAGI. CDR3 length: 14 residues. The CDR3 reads CASSYQEGAYEQYF. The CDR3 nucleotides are TGTGCCAGCAGTTATCAGGAAGGGGCCTACGAGCAGTACTTC.

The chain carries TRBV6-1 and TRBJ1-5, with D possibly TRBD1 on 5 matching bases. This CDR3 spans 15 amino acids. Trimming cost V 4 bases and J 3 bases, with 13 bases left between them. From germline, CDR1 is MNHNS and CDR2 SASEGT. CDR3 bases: TGTGCCAGCAGTGTCCAGACAGCCTTCAATCAGCCCCAGCATTTT. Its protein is CASSVQTAFNQPQHF.

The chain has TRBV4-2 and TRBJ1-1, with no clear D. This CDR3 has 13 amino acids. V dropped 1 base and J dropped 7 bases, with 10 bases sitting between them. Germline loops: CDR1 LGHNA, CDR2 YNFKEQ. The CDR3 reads CASSQAFAVEAFF. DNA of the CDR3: TGTGCCAGCAGCCAAGCGTTCGCAGTTGAAGCTTTCTTT.

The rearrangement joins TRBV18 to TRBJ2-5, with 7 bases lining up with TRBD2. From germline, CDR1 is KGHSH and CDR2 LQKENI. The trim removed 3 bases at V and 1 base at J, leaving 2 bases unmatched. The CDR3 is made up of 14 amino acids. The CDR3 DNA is TGTGCCAGCTCACCCGGACTAGGCCAAGAGACCCAGTACTTC. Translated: CASSPGLGQETQYF.

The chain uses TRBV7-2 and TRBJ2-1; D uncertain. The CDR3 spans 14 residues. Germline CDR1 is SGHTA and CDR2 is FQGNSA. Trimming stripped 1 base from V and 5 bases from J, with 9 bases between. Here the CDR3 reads CASSLGLDHNEQFF. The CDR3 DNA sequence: TGTGCCAGCAGCTTAGGGCTCGATCACAATGAGCAGTTCTTC.

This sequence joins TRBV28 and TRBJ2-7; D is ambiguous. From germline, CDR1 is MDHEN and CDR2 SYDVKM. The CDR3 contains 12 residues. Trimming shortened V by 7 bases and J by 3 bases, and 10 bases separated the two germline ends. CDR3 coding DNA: TGTGCCAGCACCGCGAGACTCTACGAGCAGTACTTC. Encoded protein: CASTARLYEQYF.

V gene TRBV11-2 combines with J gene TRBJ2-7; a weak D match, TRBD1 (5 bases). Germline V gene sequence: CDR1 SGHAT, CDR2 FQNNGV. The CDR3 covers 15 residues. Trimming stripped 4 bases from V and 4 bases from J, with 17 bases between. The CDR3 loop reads CASSSPPRAHYEQYF. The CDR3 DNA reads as TGTGCCAGCAGCTCCCCGCCCAGGGCCCATTACGAGCAGTACTTC.

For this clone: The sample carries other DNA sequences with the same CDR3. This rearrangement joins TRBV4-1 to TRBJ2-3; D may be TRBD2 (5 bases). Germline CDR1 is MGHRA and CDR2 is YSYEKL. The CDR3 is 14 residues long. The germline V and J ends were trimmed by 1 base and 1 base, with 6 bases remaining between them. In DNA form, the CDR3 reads TGCGCCAGCAGCCAAGCCGGGGGCACAGATACGCAGTATTTT. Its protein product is CASSQAGGTDTQYF.

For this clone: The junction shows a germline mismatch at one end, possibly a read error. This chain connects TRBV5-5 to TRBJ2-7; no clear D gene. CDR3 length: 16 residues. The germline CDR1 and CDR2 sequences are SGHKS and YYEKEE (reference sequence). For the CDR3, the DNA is TGTGCCAGCAGGTTGGGATTCCAGTCATTGACCTACGAGCAGTACTTC. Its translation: CASRLGFQSLTYEQYF. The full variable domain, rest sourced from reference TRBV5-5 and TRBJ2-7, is DAGVTQSPTHLIKTRGQQVTLRCSPISGHKSVSWYQQVLGQGPQFIFQYYEKEERGRGNFPDRFSARQFPNYSSELNVNALLLGDSALYLCASRLGFQSLTYEQYFGPGTRLTVT.

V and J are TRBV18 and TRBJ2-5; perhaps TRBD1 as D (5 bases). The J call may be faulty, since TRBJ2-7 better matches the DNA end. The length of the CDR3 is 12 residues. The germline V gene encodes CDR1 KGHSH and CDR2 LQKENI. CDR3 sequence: CASSLRQYEQYF. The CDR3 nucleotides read TGTGCCAGCTCCCTGAGACAGTACGAGCAGTACTTC.

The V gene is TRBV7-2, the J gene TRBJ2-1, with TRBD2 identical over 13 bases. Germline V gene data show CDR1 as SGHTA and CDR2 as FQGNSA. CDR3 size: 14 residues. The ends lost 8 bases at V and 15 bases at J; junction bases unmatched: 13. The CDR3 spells CASSRTSGSHVRFF. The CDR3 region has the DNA TGTGCCAGCTCGCGGACTAGCGGGAGCCATGTGCGGTTCTTC.